The text below deals with one T cell receptor (beta chain). Primed by a sample-barcoded 5' primer and a J-beta primer mix, a second PCR proceeded for about 7 to 11 cycles. Each CDR3 protein is one row after TCRdb ran MiXCR on the 5' RACE reads. The sample consists of around 670,000 distinct CDR3 sequences, approximately 30% of them appearing once. This CDR3 region has 13 residues. Trimming cost V 0 bases and J 4 bases, with 7 bases left between them. The V gene's germline CDR1 is DFQATT and CDR2 SNEGSKA (reference sequence). This sample was included in a study of blood T cells in healthy people across ages. Caucasian individuals from Russia who were healthy and aged about 6 to 90 acted as donors.

The chain has TRBV20-1 and TRBJ2-1; D unclear. The source is a woman of 80 years or more in good health. Source material: blood. The CDR3 loop reads CSAREGPYNEQFF. CDR3 sequence (DNA): TGCAGTGCTAGAGAGGGCCCTTACAATGAGCAGTTCTTC.